The rows below give T cell receptor beta chains drawn from one sample of a study of T cell repertoires in cytomegalovirus infection. One entry per CDR3 protein, called by TCRdb with MiXCR from the reads. The sample includes hundreds of thousands of distinct CDR3 sequences, around 18% of them seen just once. The source material was PBMCs. The source is a human donor in good health (CMV status not recorded). Some clones in this sample may be carry-over from other donors' samples. CDR3s include the opening cysteine and the closing phenylalanine or tryptophan. A D gene is named only where the DNA matches it firmly. Clone size is stated in some rows and not others, as once, few, many or a class when expanded.

j_gene: TRBJ2-1
v_gene: TRBV12-3/TRBV12-4
abundance: few
d_gene: TRBD1
CDR3aa: CASSKGQGYNEQFF
CDR3nt: TGTGCCAGCAGCAAGGGACAGGGGTACAATGAGCAGTTCTTC

j_gene: TRBJ2-7
v_gene: TRBV7-2
abundance: few
d_gene: TRBD2
CDR3aa: CASSPSGGPYEQYF
CDR3nt: TGTGCCAGCAGCCCTAGCGGGGGACCCTACGAGCAGTACTTC

j_gene: TRBJ1-5
v_gene: TRBV10-3
abundance: NA
d_gene: NA
CDR3aa: CAIGAQGSNQPQHF
CDR3nt: TGTGCCATCGGCGCGCAGGGTAGTAATCAGCCCCAGCATTTT

j_gene: TRBJ2-5
v_gene: TRBV5-4
abundance: NA
d_gene: TRBD2
CDR3aa: CASSKERGSQETQYF
CDR3nt: TGTGCCAGCAGCAAAGAGCGGGGGTCCCAAGAGACCCAGTACTTC

j_gene: TRBJ2-3
v_gene: TRBV11-2
abundance: many
d_gene: NA
CDR3aa: CASSRNTGFPDTQYF
CDR3nt: TGTGCCAGCAGTCGTAACACAGGGTTCCCAGATACGCAGTATTTT

j_gene: TRBJ2-3
v_gene: TRBV6-2/TRBV6-3
abundance: many
d_gene: NA
CDR3aa: CASSYQRAYTDTQYF
CDR3nt: TGTGCCAGCAGTTACCAACGAGCGTACACAGATACGCAGTATTTT

j_gene: TRBJ2-5
v_gene: TRBV20-1
abundance: NA
d_gene: TRBD2
CDR3aa: CSARAIAGAETQYF
CDR3nt: TGCAGTGCTAGAGCAATAGCGGGAGCAGAGACCCAGTACTTC

j_gene: TRBJ1-6
v_gene: TRBV20-1
abundance: NA
d_gene: NA
CDR3aa: CSASRPTGAYSPLHF
CDR3nt: TGCAGTGCTAGTAGACCCACGGGGGCTTATTCACCCCTCCACTTT

j_gene: TRBJ2-7
v_gene: TRBV28
abundance: once
d_gene: TRBD1
CDR3aa: CASSYSDRARYEQYF
CDR3nt: TGTGCCAGCAGTTACTCGGACAGGGCGCGGTACGAGCAGTACTTC

j_gene: TRBJ2-7
v_gene: TRBV12-3/TRBV12-4
abundance: NA
d_gene: NA
CDR3aa: CASSLYFEVRAEQYF
CDR3nt: TGTGCCAGCAGTTTATACTTCGAAGTGAGAGCGGAGCAGTACTTC

j_gene: TRBJ1-6
v_gene: TRBV10-3
abundance: few
d_gene: NA
CDR3aa: CAISVEQPNSPLHF
CDR3nt: TGTGCCATCAGTGTGGAACAGCCTAATTCACCCCTCCACTTT

j_gene: TRBJ2-1
v_gene: TRBV5-5
abundance: NA
d_gene: NA
CDR3aa: CASSLWRYNEQFF
CDR3nt: TGTGCCAGCAGCTTGTGGAGGTACAATGAGCAGTTCTTC

j_gene: TRBJ2-7
v_gene: TRBV20-1
abundance: few
d_gene: TRBD1
CDR3aa: CSQGGQDYEQYF
CDR3nt: TGCAGTCAGGGGGGACAGGATTACGAGCAGTACTTC

j_gene: TRBJ1-2
v_gene: TRBV7-2
abundance: many
d_gene: NA
CDR3aa: CASSLGEGSRGYTF
CDR3nt: TGTGCCAGCAGCTTGGGGGAAGGCAGTCGGGGCTACACCTTC

j_gene: TRBJ2-7
v_gene: TRBV7-2
abundance: many
d_gene: NA
CDR3aa: CASSFGRTYEQYF
CDR3nt: TGTGCCAGCAGCTTCGGCAGGACCTACGAGCAGTACTTC

j_gene: TRBJ1-5
v_gene: TRBV6-1
abundance: many
d_gene: TRBD1
CDR3aa: CASSRQGGGSNQPQHF
CDR3nt: TGTGCCAGCAGTCGACAGGGGGGAGGGAGCAATCAGCCCCAGCATTTT

j_gene: TRBJ1-2
v_gene: TRBV20-1
abundance: NA
d_gene: NA
CDR3aa: CSANGGKLGYGYTF
CDR3nt: TGCAGTGCAAACGGGGGCAAGCTTGGCTATGGCTACACCTTC

j_gene: TRBJ1-5
v_gene: TRBV25-1
abundance: NA
d_gene: NA
CDR3aa: CASSEGRYSNQPQHF
CDR3nt: TGTGCCAGCAGCGAGGGAAGATATAGCAATCAGCCCCAGCATTTT

j_gene: TRBJ1-2
v_gene: TRBV7-8
abundance: many
d_gene: NA
CDR3aa: CASSLRTDSNYGYTF
CDR3nt: TGTGCCAGCAGCTTAAGGACGGACTCTAACTATGGCTACACCTTC

j_gene: TRBJ2-3
v_gene: TRBV7-6
abundance: many
d_gene: TRBD2
CDR3aa: CASSLGPRTSGSWDTQYF
CDR3nt: TGTGCCAGCAGCTTAGGCCCTCGGACTAGCGGGAGTTGGGATACGCAGTATTTT

j_gene: TRBJ2-3
v_gene: TRBV20-1
abundance: many
d_gene: NA
CDR3aa: CSARDVGSTDTQYF
CDR3nt: TGCAGTGCTAGAGATGTGGGTTCCACAGATACGCAGTATTTT

j_gene: TRBJ1-3
v_gene: TRBV29-1
abundance: NA
d_gene: NA
CDR3aa: CSVRSGNTIYF
CDR3nt: TGCAGCGTAAGATCTGGAAACACCATATATTTT

j_gene: TRBJ2-7
v_gene: TRBV10-3
abundance: once
d_gene: TRBD2
CDR3aa: CAITGTSGYEQYF
CDR3nt: TGTGCCATCACCGGGACTAGCGGATACGAGCAGTACTTC

j_gene: TRBJ2-2
v_gene: TRBV12-3/TRBV12-4
abundance: few
d_gene: TRBD2
CDR3aa: CASSFSPGGYTGELFF
CDR3nt: TGTGCCAGCAGTTTTAGTCCGGGGGGATACACCGGGGAGCTGTTTTTT

j_gene: TRBJ1-2
v_gene: TRBV12-3/TRBV12-4
abundance: few
d_gene: NA
CDR3aa: CASRPGGAGNYGYTF
CDR3nt: TGTGCCAGCAGACCCGGGGGGGCCGGTAACTATGGCTACACCTTC

j_gene: TRBJ1-4
v_gene: TRBV11-2
abundance: NA
d_gene: TRBD1
CDR3aa: CASSAEGALSEKLFF
CDR3nt: TGTGCCAGCAGCGCCGAGGGGGCGTTGTCGGAAAAACTGTTTTTT

j_gene: TRBJ2-1
v_gene: TRBV2
abundance: NA
d_gene: NA
CDR3aa: CASRETHNEQFF
CDR3nt: TGTGCCAGCAGGGAAACCCACAATGAGCAGTTCTTC

j_gene: TRBJ2-7
v_gene: TRBV7-2
abundance: many
d_gene: TRBD1
CDR3aa: CASRYRDSSYEQYF
CDR3nt: TGTGCCAGCAGATACCGGGACAGCTCCTACGAGCAGTACTTC

j_gene: TRBJ2-7
v_gene: TRBV7-2
abundance: many
d_gene: TRBD2
CDR3aa: CASSLSAGVAYEQYF
CDR3nt: TGTGCCAGCAGCTTAAGTGCGGGAGTGGCCTACGAGCAGTACTTC

j_gene: TRBJ1-2
v_gene: TRBV12-3/TRBV12-4
abundance: many
d_gene: NA
CDR3aa: CASSLDPGPNYGYTF
CDR3nt: TGTGCCAGCAGTTTAGACCCGGGACCGAATTATGGCTACACCTTC

j_gene: TRBJ1-2
v_gene: TRBV7-9
abundance: few
d_gene: NA
CDR3aa: CASSLVRLSTQSTF
CDR3nt: TGTGCCAGCAGCTTAGTACGCCTTTCTACCCAGTCCACCTTC

j_gene: TRBJ1-2
v_gene: TRBV7-9
abundance: many
d_gene: NA
CDR3aa: CASLGRTNYGYTF
CDR3nt: TGTGCCAGCCTAGGGAGGACTAACTATGGCTACACCTTC

j_gene: TRBJ1-1
v_gene: TRBV6-1
abundance: few
d_gene: NA
CDR3aa: CASSVSRPNTEAFF
CDR3nt: TGTGCCAGCAGTGTATCCAGGCCAAACACTGAAGCTTTCTTT

j_gene: TRBJ1-1
v_gene: TRBV20-1
abundance: NA
d_gene: NA
CDR3aa: CSASGGGDTEAFF
CDR3nt: TGCAGTGCTAGTGGAGGAGGGGACACTGAAGCTTTCTTT

j_gene: TRBJ2-3
v_gene: TRBV2
abundance: few
d_gene: TRBD1
CDR3aa: CASSVGGSDTQYF
CDR3nt: TGTGCCAGCAGTGTAGGGGGCTCAGATACGCAGTATTTT

j_gene: TRBJ2-5
v_gene: TRBV20-1
abundance: few
d_gene: TRBD2
CDR3aa: CSARDVSGGTQYF
CDR3nt: TGCAGTGCTAGAGATGTTTCGGGGGGGACCCAGTACTTC

j_gene: TRBJ2-3
v_gene: TRBV12-3/TRBV12-4
abundance: many
d_gene: NA
CDR3aa: CALPRGATDTQYF
CDR3nt: TGTGCCCTACCCCGGGGGGCCACAGATACGCAGTATTTT

j_gene: TRBJ2-5
v_gene: TRBV28
abundance: NA
d_gene: NA
CDR3aa: CASRPNGASEETQYF
CDR3nt: TGTGCCAGCAGACCCAACGGGGCGAGCGAAGAGACCCAGTACTTC

j_gene: TRBJ1-1
v_gene: TRBV12-3/TRBV12-4
abundance: few
d_gene: NA
CDR3aa: CASINQGNTEAFF
CDR3nt: TGTGCCAGCATCAACCAGGGGAACACTGAAGCTTTCTTT

j_gene: TRBJ2-2
v_gene: TRBV4-1
abundance: few
d_gene: NA
CDR3aa: CASSQVVSTGELFF
CDR3nt: TGCGCCAGCAGCCAAGTAGTGAGCACCGGGGAGCTGTTTTTT

j_gene: TRBJ2-5
v_gene: TRBV7-9
abundance: many
d_gene: NA
CDR3aa: CASSPQTETQYF
CDR3nt: TGTGCCAGCAGCCCTCAAACCGAGACCCAGTACTTC

j_gene: TRBJ2-5
v_gene: TRBV7-2
abundance: many
d_gene: NA
CDR3aa: CASSPPQETQYF
CDR3nt: TGTGCCAGCAGCCCTCCCCAAGAGACCCAGTACTTC

j_gene: TRBJ1-2
v_gene: TRBV7-9
abundance: many
d_gene: NA
CDR3aa: CASSPWETGAYGYTF
CDR3nt: TGTGCCAGCAGCCCTTGGGAGACAGGTGCCTATGGCTACACCTTC

j_gene: TRBJ2-7
v_gene: TRBV20-1
abundance: NA
d_gene: NA
CDR3aa: CSALSPQGHDDSGRGGAFISF
CDR3nt: TGCAGTGCTCTCAGCCCCCAGGGGCACGATGATTCAGGTAGAGGAGGTGCTTTTATCTCCTTC

j_gene: TRBJ2-3
v_gene: TRBV7-8
abundance: few
d_gene: NA
CDR3aa: CASSPIRANTDTQYF
CDR3nt: TGTGCCAGCAGCCCAATCCGGGCCAACACAGATACGCAGTATTTT

j_gene: TRBJ1-3
v_gene: TRBV2
abundance: NA
d_gene: NA
CDR3aa: CASRQSFLSGNTIYF
CDR3nt: TGTGCCAGCCGGCAGAGCTTTCTCTCTGGAAACACCATATATTTT

j_gene: TRBJ1-1
v_gene: TRBV24-1
abundance: few
d_gene: NA
CDR3aa: CATSERFGTEAFF
CDR3nt: TGTGCCACCAGTGAAAGGTTTGGCACTGAAGCTTTCTTT

j_gene: TRBJ1-5
v_gene: TRBV19
abundance: NA
d_gene: TRBD1
CDR3aa: CASSPVGQDNQPQHF
CDR3nt: TGTGCCAGTAGTCCGGTAGGACAGGACAATCAGCCCCAGCATTTT

j_gene: TRBJ2-7
v_gene: TRBV6-1
abundance: many
d_gene: NA
CDR3aa: CASRPGYYEQYF
CDR3nt: TGTGCCAGCCGGCCAGGCTACTACGAGCAGTACTTC

j_gene: TRBJ2-1
v_gene: TRBV10-1
abundance: NA
d_gene: NA
CDR3aa: CASSPPGTLWVVLWFF
CDR3nt: TGCGCCAGCAGCCCCCCCGGGACACTTTGGGTGGTGCTTTGGTTCTTC

j_gene: TRBJ2-7
v_gene: TRBV7-9
abundance: few
d_gene: TRBD1
CDR3aa: CASRDSGTGPYEQYF
CDR3nt: TGTGCCAGCAGAGACTCCGGGACAGGGCCCTACGAGCAGTACTTC

j_gene: TRBJ2-1
v_gene: TRBV27
abundance: NA
d_gene: TRBD2
CDR3aa: CANMSGSGTSGRLRDNEQFF
CDR3nt: TGTGCCAACATGAGCGGGTCGGGGACTAGCGGGCGTCTCCGGGACAATGAGCAGTTCTTC

j_gene: TRBJ2-7
v_gene: TRBV5-1
abundance: few
d_gene: TRBD1
CDR3aa: CASSLYGTAYEQYF
CDR3nt: TGCGCCAGCAGCTTGTACGGGACAGCCTACGAGCAGTACTTC

j_gene: TRBJ2-1
v_gene: TRBV5-4
abundance: NA
d_gene: NA
CDR3aa: CASSLAGGGHRNEQFF
CDR3nt: TGTGCCAGCAGCTTGGCCGGCGGGGGCCACCGCAATGAGCAGTTCTTC

j_gene: TRBJ2-3
v_gene: TRBV7-2
abundance: NA
d_gene: NA
CDR3aa: CASSSSPGTDTQYF
CDR3nt: TGTGCCAGCAGCTCAAGCCCCGGGACAGATACGCAGTATTTT

j_gene: TRBJ2-1
v_gene: TRBV11-2
abundance: many
d_gene: NA
CDR3aa: CASSLDRAGNEQFF
CDR3nt: TGTGCCAGCAGCTTAGATCGGGCGGGGAATGAGCAGTTCTTC

j_gene: TRBJ1-5
v_gene: TRBV20-1
abundance: NA
d_gene: TRBD1
CDR3aa: CSARRGRGLSNQPQHF
CDR3nt: TGCAGTGCTAGGAGGGGCAGGGGGCTGAGCAATCAGCCCCAGCATTTT

j_gene: TRBJ1-5
v_gene: TRBV2
abundance: NA
d_gene: TRBD1
CDR3aa: CASRGPPTTGGQPQHF
CDR3nt: TGTGCCAGCAGGGGCCCCCCAACGACAGGGGGCCAGCCCCAGCATTTT

j_gene: TRBJ2-1
v_gene: TRBV7-2
abundance: many
d_gene: TRBD1
CDR3aa: CASSTLTGVRTLGNEQFF
CDR3nt: TGTGCCAGCAGCACACTGACAGGGGTCAGGACCCTTGGAAATGAGCAGTTCTTC